These T cell receptor beta chains were read from a single sample in a study of blood T cell repertoires in COVID-19. TCRdb keeps only in-frame clones here, not all; method: immunoSEQ multiplex PCR. The sample has around 20,000 clones, nearly 90% seen once. The sample taken for sequencing was peripheral blood. These receptors all stem from a human donor in a cohort sampled during active COVID-19. The donor label of this sample is uncertain. The CDR3 runs from the conserved cysteine through the conserved F or W. The D gene is left open where the match is weak. Clone size is not always given. Where it is, it says once, few, many or a class for expanded clones.

size	J	V	D	length	DNA	CDR3
few	TRBJ1-5	TRBV5-8	.	13	TGTGCCAGCAGCCGGGACAAAAATCAGCCCCAGCATTTT	CASSRDKNQPQHF
.	TRBJ2-1	TRBV7-7	TRBD2	17	TGTGCTAGCAGCTATTCTCCCTATGGGGGAGGGGTCAATGAGCAGTTCTTC	CASSYSPYGGGVNEQFF
.	TRBJ2-3	TRBV3-1/TRBV3-2	TRBD2	18	TGTGCCAGCACAAAAGGCCTCACGGCGGGAGCTAGCACAGATACGCAGTATTTT	CASTKGLTAGASTDTQYF
.	TRBJ2-3	TRBV2	TRBD1	17	TGTGCCAGCAGTGGAATTGCGGGACAGGGGGCCACAGATACGCAGTATTTT	CASSGIAGQGATDTQYF
.	TRBJ2-1	TRBV5-1	.	18	TGCGCCAGCAGCTTGAACAGGGTAAAGGGGGACTCCTACAATGAGCAGTTCTTC	CASSLNRVKGDSYNEQFF
.	TRBJ2-3	TRBV4-2	.	16	TGTGCCAGCAGCCGATTAGGGGCGTCGGGGGCAGATACGCAGTATTTT	CASSRLGASGADTQYF
.	TRBJ2-3	TRBV2	.	13	TGTGCCAGCGGGGCCGCGCCACGTGTCGCGCAGTATTTT	CASGAAPRVAQYF
.	TRBJ2-3	TRBV2	TRBD1	13	TGTGCCAGCAGGGCCGGGACAGTTGATACGCAGTATTTT	CASRAGTVDTQYF
few	TRBJ2-7	TRBV21-1	.	19	TGTGCCAGCAGCAACGGGGAGGGGCGATTATTGCAAAGATCCTACGAGCAGTACTTC	CASSNGEGRLLQRSYEQYF
.	TRBJ2-3	TRBV5-1	.	14	TGCGCCAGCAGCGCCCAGTCTAGCACAGATACGCAGTATTTT	CASSAQSSTDTQYF
.	TRBJ2-3	TRBV19	.	16	TGTGCCAGTAGTTTTTCCGGTACAGGGTACACAGATACGCAGTATTTT	CASSFSGTGYTDTQYF
.	TRBJ1-5	TRBV27	TRBD1	15	TGTGCCAGCAGTCTCCGCGGGACAGGTCCAGGGCCCCAGCATTTT	CASSLRGTGPGPQHF
.	TRBJ2-1	TRBV5-1	TRBD2	15	TGCGCCAGCAGGGTGGGACTAGGGTCCTACAATGAGCAGTTCTTC	CASRVGLGSYNEQFF
.	TRBJ1-3	TRBV15	.	15	TGTGCCACCAGCAGGCCCGAGACAGGTGGAAACACCATATATTTT	CATSRPETGGNTIYF